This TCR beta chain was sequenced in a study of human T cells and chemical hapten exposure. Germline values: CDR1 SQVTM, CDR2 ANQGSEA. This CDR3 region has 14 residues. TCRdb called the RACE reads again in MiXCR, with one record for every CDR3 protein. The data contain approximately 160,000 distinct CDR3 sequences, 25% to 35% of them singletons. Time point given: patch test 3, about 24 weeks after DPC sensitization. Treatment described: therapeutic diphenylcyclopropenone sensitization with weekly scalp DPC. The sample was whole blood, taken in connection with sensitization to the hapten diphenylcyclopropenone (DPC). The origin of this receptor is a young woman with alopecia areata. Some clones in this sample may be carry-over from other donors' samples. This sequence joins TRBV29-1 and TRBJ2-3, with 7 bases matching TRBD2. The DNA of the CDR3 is TGCAGTTGCTATCCTAGCGGTCGCACAGATACGCAGTATTTT. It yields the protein CSCYPSGRTDTQYF.